The 13 T cell receptor beta chains below all came from one sample that was sequenced in a study of blood T cell repertoires in COVID-19. Profiling relied on immunoSEQ multiplex PCR, and the TCRdb table lists in-frame clones only, not all of them. The table records about 170,000 clones, approximately 90% of them present only once. The sample taken for sequencing was peripheral blood. These receptors were obtained from a woman aged 50 to 60 with acute or convalescent COVID-19.

V gene TRBV4-3 combines with J gene TRBJ1-6; D is perhaps TRBD1 (5 bases). The ends were cut back, 1 base at V and 6 bases at J, with 10 bases in the middle. CDR1 is LGHNA and CDR2 is YSLEER in the germline V gene. This CDR3 is built from 15 residues. CDR3 residues: CASSQVQGFNSPLHF. The CDR3 DNA follows: TGCGCCAGCAGCCAAGTCCAGGGTTTTAATTCACCCCTCCACTTT.

The V gene is TRBV7-9, the J gene TRBJ2-5; D uncertain. Germline V lookup: CDR1 SEHNR, CDR2 FQNEAQ (reference sequence). V lost 3 bases and J 3 bases, leaving 8 bases between the germline ends. There are 13 residues in the CDR3. CDR3 coding DNA: TGTGCCAGCAGCTTTGACTCGGAAGAGACCCAGTACTTC. Translating gives CASSFDSEETQYF.

V and J are TRBV24-1 and TRBJ2-5, with a possible D match to TRBD2 (5 bases). Trimming took off 5 bases at V and 5 bases at J, with 8 bases between the two ends. Germline lookup yields CDR1 KGHDR and CDR2 SFDVKD. The CDR3 is 12 residues long. CDR3 amino acids: CATSGPGETQYF. The CDR3 DNA sequence: TGTGCCACCAGTGGTCCGGGGGAGACCCAGTACTTC.

The V and J genes are TRBV9 and TRBJ2-3; 10 bases align to TRBD2. The trim removed 0 bases at V and 3 bases at J, leaving 1 base unmatched. CDR1 is SGDLS, CDR2 YYNGEE, per germline. CDR3 size: 15 residues. CDR3 in DNA: TGTGCCAGCAGCGTAGCTAGCGGGAGAACAGATACGCAGTATTTT. Residues: CASSVASGRTDTQYF.

DNA of the CDR3: TGTGCCAGCTCAGGGGGGACAGACTCCTACGAGCAGTACTTC. Its translation is CASSGGTDSYEQYF. The chain uses TRBV18 and TRBJ2-7, with D possibly matching TRBD1 (7 bases). V dropped 5 bases and J dropped 0 bases, with 11 bases sitting between them. CDR1 KGHSH and CDR2 LQKENI come from the germline V gene. This CDR3 is 14 amino acids long.

The chain recombines TRBV5-4 with TRBJ1-1; no definite D call. V dropped 4 bases and J dropped 3 bases, with 4 bases sitting between them. Germline-derived CDR1 and CDR2 are SGHNT and YYREEE (reference sequence). The CDR3 has 11 residues. CDR3 amino acids: CASSRDTEAFF. In DNA, the CDR3 is TGTGCCAGCAGCCGAGACACTGAAGCTTTCTTT.

The chain employs TRBV29-1 and TRBJ2-7; 10 nucleotides align to TRBD2. Trimming cost V 7 bases and J 3 bases; bases outside gene matches: 12. The length of the CDR3 is 15 residues. Germline V gene data show CDR1 as SQVTM and CDR2 as ANQGSEA. CDR3 amino acids: CSASRGTSALYEQYF. CDR3 nucleotide sequence: TGCAGCGCATCTCGGGGGACTAGCGCGCTCTACGAGCAGTACTTC.

The V gene is TRBV25-1, the J gene TRBJ1-1; 9 positions agree with TRBD1. With 5 bases clipped from V and 1 base from J, the junction kept 14 bases outside the gene matches. The length of the CDR3 is 18 residues. The germline CDR1 and CDR2 sequences are MGHDK and SYGVNS. The chain's CDR3 is CASSLLPGQGVPNTEAFF. DNA for the CDR3: TGTGCCAGCAGTCTCCTCCCGGGACAGGGTGTTCCGAACACTGAAGCTTTCTTT.

The rearrangement links TRBV5-1 to TRBJ1-2; D gene unclear. The germline gives CDR1 SGHRS, CDR2 YFSETQ. The CDR3 runs to 12 residues. V was pared by 7 bases and J by 1 base, with 8 bases between. CDR3 amino acids: CASGGLNYGYTF. The CDR3 region has the DNA TGCGCCAGCGGCGGCCTTAACTATGGCTACACCTTC. Using reference TRBV5-1 and TRBJ1-2 for the parts outside the CDR3, the full variable domain is KAGVTQTPRYLIKTRGQQVTLSCSPISGHRSVSWYQQTPGQGLQFLFEYFSETQRNKGNFPGRFSGRQFSNSRSEMNVSTLELGDSALYLCASGGLNYGYTFGSGTRLTVV.

V usage is TRBV30 and J usage is TRBJ1-3, with D uncertain. Germline loops: CDR1 GTSNPN, CDR2 SVGIG (reference sequence). Between the trimmed V and J ends, which lost 1 base and 8 bases, there was a span of 6 bases. The CDR3 length is 11 residues. Here the CDR3 reads CAWSDGDTIYF. The DNA for the CDR3 is TGTGCCTGGAGTGACGGGGACACCATATATTTT.

The rearrangement uses TRBV7-2 and TRBJ1-2; 7 bases fit TRBD1. V dropped 5 bases and J dropped 7; count of bases not matched to a gene: 13. This CDR3 is built from 15 residues. Germline CDR1 reads SGHTA; CDR2 reads FQGNSA. DNA of the CDR3: TGTGCCAGCAGCCCCCACCCTACAGGGGTGCTTGGCTACACCTTC. Translated, it gives CASSPHPTGVLGYTF.

The chain couples TRBV4-3 to TRBJ2-2, with 7 bases lining up with TRBD2. This CDR3 is 13 amino acids long. The V gene's germline CDR1 is LGHNA and CDR2 YSLEER. Trimming took 5 bases from V and 6 from J; bases not matched to a gene: 3. In DNA form, the CDR3 reads TGCGCCAGCAGCGTTGGGGGGGCCGGGGAGCTGTTTTTT. Its protein product is CASSVGGAGELFF.

J is TRBJ1-3 and V is TRBV10-3; D is ambiguous. V was pared by 6 bases and J by 8 bases, with 8 bases between. This CDR3 has 11 residues. Germline values: CDR1 ENHRY, CDR2 SYGVKD. The CDR3 protein is CAISVGDTIYF. The CDR3 coding sequence is TGTGCCATCAGCGTAGGAGACACCATATATTTT.